This paragraph reports one T cell receptor beta chain. HIV-negative, healthy adults without recent acute infections or vaccinations were the donors. These data come from a study of shared clonotypes between healthy human individuals. Measured with immunoSEQ multiplex PCR; TCRdb has only the in-frame clones, and not every one. The sample consists of 97,000 or so clones, less than 50% of them appearing once. The CDR3 loop spans 14 amino acids. V shed 0 bases and J shed 2 bases, with 7 bases lying between them. Germline V gene data show CDR1 as SGHDT and CDR2 as YYEEEE. V gene TRBV5-6 combines with J gene TRBJ2-3; D may be TRBD1 (6 bases). Sequencing was carried out using PBMCs. The sequence was obtained from a woman aged 35 to 49 in good health. Some clones in this sample may be carry-over from other donors' samples. DNA for the CDR3: TGTGCCAGCAGCTTGGGGGGGCACACAGATACGCAGTATTTT. It specifies CASSLGGHTDTQYF.